Sequencing of this TCR beta chain was carried out in a study of T cells in Graves' hyperthyroidism and ophthalmopathy. Findings and caveats of the study: Most clonotypes that expanded in the thyroid above 0.001 also showed up in blood.

The study excluded patients with uncontrolled infection, other autoimmune disease, pregnancy or lactation. Clinical symptoms, serum thyroxine and TRAb, thyroid ultrasound and orbital computed tomography together formed the diagnostic basis. Researchers took RNA transcripts and amplified the TCR beta CDR3 regions from them. With the HTBI primer set, the TCR CDR3 went through a first round of RT-PCR. TCRdb independently ran MiXCR on the multiplex PCR reads; one entry per CDR3 protein. Among approximately 98,000 distinct CDR3 sequences, roughly 40% were seen once, and the ten largest hold around 9.6%. In germline, CDR1 is SNHLY, CDR2 FYNNEI. The CDR3 has 11 residues. J was trimmed by 9 bases and V by 7 bases; bases with no gene match: 3. This clonotype is classed as medium-sized. The antigen is unknown.

The rearrangement links TRBV2 to TRBJ1-2, with TRBD1 matching 9 bases. The source of this sequence is a woman aged 25 to 39 with Graves' hyperthyroidism. Sequences were obtained from peripheral blood or thyroid tissue (not recorded which). Here the CDR3 reads CASNGQGSYTF. The CDR3 nucleotides are TGTGCCAGCAATGGACAGGGGAGCTACACCTTC. Drawing the rest from reference TRBV2 and TRBJ1-2, the complete variable domain is EPEVTQTPSHQVTQMGQEVILRCVPISNHLYFYWYRQILGQKVEFLVSFYNNEISEKSEIFDDQFSVERPDGSNFTLKIRSTKLEDSAMYFCASNGQGSYTFGSGTRLTVV.